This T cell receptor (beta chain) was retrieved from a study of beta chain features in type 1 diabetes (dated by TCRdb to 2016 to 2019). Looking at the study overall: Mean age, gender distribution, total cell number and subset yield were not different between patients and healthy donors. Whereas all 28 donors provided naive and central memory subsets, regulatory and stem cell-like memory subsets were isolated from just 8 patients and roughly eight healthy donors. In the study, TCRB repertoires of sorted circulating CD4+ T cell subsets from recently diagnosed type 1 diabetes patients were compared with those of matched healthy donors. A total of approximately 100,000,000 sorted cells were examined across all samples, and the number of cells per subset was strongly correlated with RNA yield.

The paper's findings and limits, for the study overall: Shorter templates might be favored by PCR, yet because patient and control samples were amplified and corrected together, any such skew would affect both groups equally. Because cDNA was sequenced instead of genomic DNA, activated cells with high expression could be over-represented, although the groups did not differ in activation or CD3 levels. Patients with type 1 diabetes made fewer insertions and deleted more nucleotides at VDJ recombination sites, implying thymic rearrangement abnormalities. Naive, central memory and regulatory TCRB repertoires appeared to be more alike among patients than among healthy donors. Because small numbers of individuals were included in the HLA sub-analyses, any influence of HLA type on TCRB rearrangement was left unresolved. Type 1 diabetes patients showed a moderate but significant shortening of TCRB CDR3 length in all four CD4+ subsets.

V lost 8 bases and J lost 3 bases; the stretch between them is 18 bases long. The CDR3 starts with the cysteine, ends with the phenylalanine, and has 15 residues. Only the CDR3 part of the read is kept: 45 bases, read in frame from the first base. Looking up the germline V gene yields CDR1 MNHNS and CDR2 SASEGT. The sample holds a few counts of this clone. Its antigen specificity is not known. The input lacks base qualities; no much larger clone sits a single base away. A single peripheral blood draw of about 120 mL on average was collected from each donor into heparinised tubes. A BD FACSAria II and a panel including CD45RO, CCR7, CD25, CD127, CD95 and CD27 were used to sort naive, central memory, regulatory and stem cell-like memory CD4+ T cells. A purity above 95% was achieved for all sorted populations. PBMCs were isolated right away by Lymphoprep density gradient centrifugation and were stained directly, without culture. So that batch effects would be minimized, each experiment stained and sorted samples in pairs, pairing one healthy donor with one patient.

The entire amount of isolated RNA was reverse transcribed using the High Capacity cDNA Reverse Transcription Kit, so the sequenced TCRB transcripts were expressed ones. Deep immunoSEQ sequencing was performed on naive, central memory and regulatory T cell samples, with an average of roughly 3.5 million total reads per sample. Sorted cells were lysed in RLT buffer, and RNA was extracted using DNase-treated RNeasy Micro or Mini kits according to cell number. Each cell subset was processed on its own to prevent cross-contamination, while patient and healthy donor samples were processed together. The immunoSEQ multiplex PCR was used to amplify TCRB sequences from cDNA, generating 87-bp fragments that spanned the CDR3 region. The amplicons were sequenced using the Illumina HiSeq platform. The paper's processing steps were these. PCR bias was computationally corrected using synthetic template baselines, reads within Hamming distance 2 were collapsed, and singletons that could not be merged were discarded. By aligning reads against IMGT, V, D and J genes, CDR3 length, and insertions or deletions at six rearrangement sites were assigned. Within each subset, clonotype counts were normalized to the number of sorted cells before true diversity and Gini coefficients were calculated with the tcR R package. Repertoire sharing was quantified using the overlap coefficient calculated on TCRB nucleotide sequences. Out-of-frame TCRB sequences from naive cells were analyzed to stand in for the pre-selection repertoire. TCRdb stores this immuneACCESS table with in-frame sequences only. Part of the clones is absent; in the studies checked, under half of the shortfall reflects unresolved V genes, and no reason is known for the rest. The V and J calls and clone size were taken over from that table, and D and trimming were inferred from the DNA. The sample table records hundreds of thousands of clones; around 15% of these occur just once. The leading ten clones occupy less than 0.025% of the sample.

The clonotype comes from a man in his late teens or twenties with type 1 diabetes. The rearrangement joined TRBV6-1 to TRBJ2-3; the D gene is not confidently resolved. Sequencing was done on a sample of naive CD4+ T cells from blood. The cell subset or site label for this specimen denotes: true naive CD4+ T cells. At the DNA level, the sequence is TGTGCCAGCCTCTCGGCGAAGATGTGGACAGATACGCAGTATTTT. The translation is CASLSAKMWTDTQYF.